One sample yielded the 29 T cell receptor beta chains listed below, sequenced in a study of cytomegalovirus exposure and HLA in healthy donors. PCR employed 60 Vbeta and 13 Jbeta primers. Using immunoSEQ multiplex PCR, the repertoire was profiled, and TCRdb retains in-frame clones only, with some absent. The sample yields around 130,000 clones, roughly 84% seen once. The sample consisted of PBMCs. These receptors all stem from a woman younger than 30 in good health and CMV-seropositive.

This clone occurred a few times. The J gene is TRBJ1-2, the V gene TRBV7-3, with D maybe TRBD1 (6 bases). The CDR3 consists of 13 residues. Between the trimmed V and J ends, which lost 4 bases and 2 bases, there was a span of 8 bases. CDR1 is SGHTA, CDR2 FQGTGA, per germline. CDR3 nucleotide sequence: TGTGCCAGCAGCTCGACAGGAAACTATGGCTACACCTTC. Translated, it gives CASSSTGNYGYTF. The variable domain in full, completed from reference TRBV7-3 and TRBJ1-2, reads GAGVSQTPSNKVTEKGKYVELRCDPISGHTALYWYRQSLGQGPEFLIYFQGTGAADDSGLPNDRFFAVRPEGSVSTLKIQRTERGDSAVYLCASSSTGNYGYTFGSGTRLTVV.

The chain couples TRBV6-5 to TRBJ1-5, with D perhaps TRBD1 (5 bases). CDR3 length: 15 amino acids. Trimming took 6 bases from V and 0 from J, leaving 12 bases between them. Germline values: CDR1 MNHEY, CDR2 SVGAGI. Here the CDR3 DNA reads TGTGCCAGCAGACCTGGGGCTGGTAGCAATCAGCCCCAGCATTTT. It translates to CASRPGAGSNQPQHF.

This clone was recorded only once. The V call is TRBV11-3, the J call TRBJ2-5; 14 bases fit TRBD2. V was pared by 4 bases and J by 3 bases, with 1 base of the junction left unmatched. This CDR3 is built from 15 residues. CDR1 SGHNT and CDR2 YENEEA come from the germline V gene. The CDR3 loop is CASSSGLAGEETQYF. The CDR3 DNA is TGTGCCAGCAGCTCGGGACTAGCGGGGGAAGAGACCCAGTACTTC.

This chain joins TRBV7-6 and TRBJ1-6; 9 bases map to TRBD1. Germline V gives CDR1 SGHVS, CDR2 FNYEAQ. V shed 4 bases, J shed 7 bases, and the junction held 2 bases outside the gene matches. The CDR3 has 14 amino acids. Written as DNA, the CDR3 is TGTGCCAGCAGCTCAGACAGGGGGAATTCACCCCTCCACTTT. Translated, it gives CASSSDRGNSPLHF. The full variable domain, its missing parts supplied by reference TRBV7-6 and TRBJ1-6, is GAGVSQSPRYKVTKRGQDVALRCDPISGHVSLYWYRQALGQGPEFLTYFNYEAQQDKSGLPNDRFSAERPEGSISTLTIQRTEQRDSAMYRCASSSDRGNSPLHFGNGTRLTVT.

The chain combines TRBV7-9 with TRBJ1-2; the match to TRBD1 covers 7 bases. With V trimmed by 1 base and J by 2 bases, 7 bases remained unmatched. Looked up from germline, CDR1 is SEHNR and CDR2 is FQNEAQ (reference sequence). The CDR3 is made up of 16 amino acids. The CDR3 here is CASSLGGTEANYGYTF. As DNA, the CDR3 is TGTGCCAGCAGCTTAGGGGGGACAGAAGCCAACTATGGCTACACCTTC.

The rearrangement uses TRBV9 and TRBJ2-7; tentative D call: TRBD1 (6 bases). The CDR3 has 14 residues. The germline gives CDR1 SGDLS, CDR2 YYNGEE. Between the trimmed V and J ends, which lost 0 bases and 0 bases, there was a span of 7 bases. In DNA form, the CDR3 reads TGTGCCAGCAGCGTAGAGGGACACTCCTACGAGCAGTACTTC. Its translation is CASSVEGHSYEQYF.

This clone was detected a few times. The CDR3 DNA reads as TGCGCCAGCAGCTTCCTGCTAGCGGGAGAAGAGACCCAGTACTTC. It specifies CASSFLLAGEETQYF. The chain employs TRBV5-1 and TRBJ2-5, with 10 bases fitting TRBD2. The germline gives CDR1 SGHRS, CDR2 YFSETQ. V shed 2 bases and J 3 bases; nucleotides not matched to a gene: 4. The CDR3 runs 15 residues.

DNA for the CDR3: TGTGCCAGTAGTACGATTGCCGCGACAGGGAATGAAAAACTGTTTTTT. This gives the protein CASSTIAATGNEKLFF. The chain is built from TRBV19 and TRBJ1-4, with 7 bases lining up with TRBD1. The CDR3 is made up of 16 amino acids. Germline V gene lookup returns CDR1 LNHDA and CDR2 SQIVND (reference sequence). Trimming took 4 bases from V and 5 from J; bases not matched to a gene: 10.

The gene calls are TRBV7-9 and TRBJ1-2, with D unresolved. Trimming shortened V by 4 bases and J by 8 bases, and 14 bases separated the two germline ends. Germline CDR1 is SEHNR and CDR2 is FQNEAQ (reference sequence). The CDR3 is 13 amino acids. CDR3 DNA sequence: TGTGCCAGCAGCTCTTTAGCGGAGGCGGGCTACACCTTC. Its translation: CASSSLAEAGYTF.

The CDR3: CAWSSTGWTSGGAQETQYF. CDR3 nucleotide sequence: TGTGCCTGGAGTTCGACAGGGTGGACTAGCGGGGGGGCCCAAGAGACCCAGTACTTC. The chain links TRBV30 to TRBJ2-5; 15 nucleotides align to TRBD2. The length of the CDR3 is 19 residues. Germline CDR1 GTSNPN, CDR2 SVGIG (reference sequence). Trimming at V came to 2 bases and at J to 1 base, leaving 11 bases not matched to a gene.

The rearrangement uses TRBV6-5 and TRBJ1-2, with D possibly TRBD1 on 6 matching bases. The V end was cut by 6 bases, the J end by 8 bases, with 16 bases between. The CDR3 is made up of 13 amino acids. The germline V gene encodes CDR1 MNHEY and CDR2 SVGAGI. CDR3 in amino acids: CASRAAGAMGYTF. CDR3 DNA sequence: TGTGCCAGCAGAGCGGCAGGGGCTATGGGCTACACCTTC.

The CDR3 is CASSVRGNFQETQYF. CDR3 nucleotide sequence: TGTGCCAGCAGCGTGAGGGGGAATTTCCAAGAGACCCAGTACTTC. This chain joins TRBV9 and TRBJ2-5, with D perhaps matching TRBD1 (6 bases). Deletions cut 2 bases from V and 1 base from J, with 12 bases between. CDR3 size: 15 residues. CDR1 is SGDLS, CDR2 YYNGEE, per germline.

The rearrangement joins TRBV29-1 to TRBJ1-1; D possibly corresponds to TRBD1 (5 bases). The CDR3 length is 14 residues. Germline V gene data show CDR1 as SQVTM and CDR2 as ANQGSEA. Trimming took 5 bases from V and 1 from J, leaving 14 bases between them. CDR3 protein: CSVRGRHTNTEAFF. The CDR3 DNA is TGCAGCGTTCGGGGGAGGCACACGAACACTGAAGCTTTCTTT.

This chain links TRBV4-1 with TRBJ1-4; D not certain. CDR1 MGHRA and CDR2 YSYEKL come from the germline V gene. V was cut by 1 base and J by 7 bases, with 13 bases left in between. The CDR3 runs 15 residues. CDR3 sequence: CASSQVGTGGEKLFF. CDR3 nucleotide sequence: TGCGCCAGCAGCCAAGTTGGTACGGGAGGTGAAAAACTGTTTTTT.

This clone was counted between two and nine times. This chain joins TRBV21-1 and TRBJ2-7; the table's D call, TRBD1, has no DNA check behind it. TRBV21-1 is annotated as a pseudogene. The CDR3 length is 16 residues. The CDR3 region has the DNA TGTGCCAGCAGCACAGCCGGACAGGGGGCTAGCTACGAGCAGTACTTC. It yields the protein CASSTAGQGASYEQYF.

The chain employs TRBV4-2 and TRBJ2-1, with TRBD2 matching over 7 bases. The V gene's germline CDR1 is LGHNA and CDR2 YNFKEQ. The CDR3 is 13 amino acids. Germline trimming cut 3 bases from V and 10 bases from J; bases unmatched to any gene: 6. The CDR3 bases are TGTGCCAGCAGCCATGGGGGGGTGGTGGAGCAGTTCTTC. Translation gives CASSHGGVVEQFF.

CDR3 region: CASSPQGALNQPQHF. CDR3 DNA sequence: TGTGCCAGCTCACCACAGGGGGCCCTCAATCAGCCCCAGCATTTT. The chain recombines TRBV18 with TRBJ1-5; 7 bases line up with TRBD1. The CDR3 has 15 residues. The ends lost 1 base at V and 3 bases at J; junction bases unmatched: 3. CDR1 and CDR2 (germline): KGHSH, LQKENI.

The chain uses TRBV5-6 and TRBJ2-5, with TRBD1 matching 9 bases. The germline CDR1 and CDR2 sequences are SGHDT and YYEEEE. The CDR3 spans 17 residues. Trimming took 5 bases from V and 9 from J; bases not matched to a gene: 20. The CDR3 loop reads CASRKGQGSFSLGAQYF. In nucleotides, the CDR3 is TGTGCCAGCAGAAAGGGACAGGGTAGTTTTTCCCTCGGGGCCCAGTACTTC.

The V call is TRBV4-2, the J call TRBJ2-5; TRBD1 matches at 9 bases. The last part of the DNA fits TRBJ2-7 better; the J call may be wrong. CDR3 length: 15 amino acids. Germline loops: CDR1 LGHNA, CDR2 YNFKEQ. CDR3 residues: CASSQVGQGVNEQYF. The CDR3 DNA sequence: TGTGCCAGCAGCCAAGTGGGACAGGGTGTTAACGAGCAGTACTTC.

The genes are TRBV6-5 and TRBJ2-3, with TRBD1 identical over 8 bases. Germline trimming cut 6 bases from V and 8 bases from J; bases unmatched to any gene: 4. CDR1 and CDR2 from the germline V gene are MNHEY and SVGAGI. This CDR3 is 12 amino acids long. CDR3 sequence (DNA): TGTGCCAGCAGCAGACAGGGGAGTACGCAGTATTTT. Amino acid sequence: CASSRQGSTQYF.

This clone was found a few times. The chain employs TRBV10-3 and TRBJ1-1, with 8 bases that match TRBD1. Germline V CDR1 and CDR2: ENHRY, SYGVKD. Trimming at V came to 7 bases and at J to 4 bases, leaving 8 bases not matched to a gene. This CDR3 comprises 14 residues. The CDR3 nucleotides read TGTGCCATCACCGTGACAGGGGACGGCACTGAAGCTTTCTTT. Protein: CAITVTGDGTEAFF.

The chain has TRBV19 and TRBJ1-6, with TRBD1 matching 7 bases. Trimming at V came to 1 base and at J to 0 bases, leaving 12 bases not matched to a gene. CDR3 size: 20 residues. Germline V gives CDR1 LNHDA, CDR2 SQIVND (reference sequence). CDR3 DNA: TGTGCCAGTAGTATAGGCGGTGGACAGGCCTCGAGCTCCTATAATTCACCCCTCCACTTT. Translating it yields CASSIGGGQASSSYNSPLHF.

Details on this clone: Other nucleotide sequences from this sample produce the same CDR3. J is TRBJ2-7 and V is TRBV19; TRBD2 agrees at 10 bases. The trim removed 2 bases at V and 1 base at J, leaving 2 bases unmatched. CDR1 and CDR2 from the germline V gene are LNHDA and SQIVND (reference sequence). CDR3 length: 15 residues. The DNA for the CDR3 is TGTGCCAGTAGTATAAGCGGGGGGGCATCCTACGAGCAGTACTTC. Translating it yields CASSISGGASYEQYF.

The rearrangement joins TRBV6-5 to TRBJ2-2, with unresolved D. The CDR3 has 12 amino acids. V was clipped by 4 bases and J by 6 bases, with 6 bases between them. CDR1 is MNHEY and CDR2 is SVGAGI in the germline V gene. CDR3 protein: CASSFRPGELFF. The CDR3 DNA sequence: TGTGCCAGCAGTTTCCGTCCCGGGGAGCTGTTTTTT.

V gene TRBV6-5 combines with J gene TRBJ1-2, with a weak D call TRBD1 (5 bases). CDR1 is MNHEY, CDR2 SVGAGI, per germline. V was shortened by 2 bases and J by 5 bases, with 12 bases between the two germline ends. This CDR3 has 14 residues. The CDR3 DNA is TGTGCCAGCAGTTACGATCTCAGGGAATATGGCTACACCTTC. Its translation is CASSYDLREYGYTF.

The rearrangement links TRBV30 to TRBJ1-4, with D possibly matching TRBD1 (5 bases). With 3 bases removed from V and 0 bases from J, the gap between germline ends came to 11 bases. There are 15 residues in the CDR3. Germline CDR1 reads GTSNPN; CDR2 reads SVGIG (reference sequence). CDR3 sequence reads: CAWRRGGPTNEKLFF. The CDR3 nucleotides are TGTGCCTGGAGGCGGGGCGGTCCAACTAATGAAAAACTGTTTTTT.

The chain recombines TRBV6-6 with TRBJ2-7; TRBD1 matches at 10 bases. J gave up 3 bases and V 4 bases, and 6 bases lay outside the gene matches. This CDR3 has 15 amino acids. The germline V gene encodes CDR1 MNHNY and CDR2 SVGAGI (reference sequence). The CDR3 region has the DNA TGTGCCAGCAGTTCCCTGGGACAGGGGATCTACGAGCAGTACTTC. Translating it yields CASSSLGQGIYEQYF.

The rearrangement uses TRBV5-3 and TRBJ1-5; D is possibly TRBD1 (6 bases). TRBV5-3 is sorted into the ORF group, with uncertain function. V was clipped by 3 bases and J by 5 bases, with 15 bases between them. The CDR3 contains 15 residues. CDR3 in amino acids: CARSWGRQEDQPQHF. The DNA for the CDR3 is TGTGCCAGAAGCTGGGGGAGACAGGAGGATCAGCCCCAGCATTTT.

This clone was detected only a few times. The rearrangement links TRBV9 to TRBJ1-1; 7 bases are a match to TRBD1. The CDR3 sequence is 14 residues long. Germline V gene data show CDR1 as SGDLS and CDR2 as YYNGEE. Trimming cost V 0 bases and J 5 bases; bases outside gene matches: 4. CDR3 coding DNA: TGTGCCAGCAGCGTAGCCGTACAGGGGACTGAAGCTTTCTTT. This gives the protein CASSVAVQGTEAFF. The full variable domain, with the rest looked up from reference TRBV9 and TRBJ1-1, is DSGVTQTPKHLITATGQRVTLRCSPRSGDLSVYWYQQSLDQGLQFLIQYYNGEERAKGNILERFSAQQFPDLHSELNLSSLELGDSALYFCASSVAVQGTEAFFGQGTRLTVV.